Below are 28 T cell receptor beta chains sequenced from a single sample in a study of cytomegalovirus exposure and HLA in healthy donors. 13 Jbeta primers and 60 Vbeta primers were used for the PCR. Libraries were prepared by immunoSEQ multiplex PCR; TCRdb keeps only in-frame clonotypes and omits some of them. The sample records around 140,000 clones, roughly 79% being singletons. The specimen sequenced was PBMCs. The receptor set was obtained from a woman aged 40 to 55 in good health and CMV-seronegative.

V gene TRBV27 combines with J gene TRBJ2-7, with 9 bases aligning to TRBD1. Losses at the gene ends were 4 bases for V and 1 base for J; bases not matched to a gene: 5. This CDR3 has 15 residues. Looked up from germline, CDR1 is MNHEY and CDR2 is SMNVEV (reference sequence). The CDR3 DNA reads TGTGCCAGCAGTTGGTCCGGGACAGGGTCCTACGAGCAGTACTTC. This encodes CASSWSGTGSYEQYF.

The CDR3 DNA sequence: TGCAGCGTTCGGGTCTCTGGAAACACCATATATTTT. This translates into CSVRVSGNTIYF. The chain recombines TRBV29-1 with TRBJ1-3; D ambiguous. Trimming removed 5 bases at V and 0 bases at J, with 5 bases between. The CDR3 extends over 12 amino acids. Germline V CDR1 and CDR2: SQVTM, ANQGSEA.

V is TRBV19 and J is TRBJ1-1; 7 bases fit TRBD1. CDR3 length: 16 residues. With 5 bases clipped from V and 12 bases from J, the junction kept 21 bases outside the gene matches. Germline CDR1 is LNHDA and CDR2 is SQIVND (reference sequence). For the CDR3, the DNA is TGTGCCAGTAGTTTCCGACAGGGCTTCTCGACACTGAGATCTTTCTTT. This translates into CASSFRQGFSTLRSFF. Full variable domain (remainder filled in from reference TRBV19 and TRBJ1-1): DGGITQSPKYLFRKEGQNVTLSCEQNLNHDAMYWYRQDPGQGLRLIYYSQIVNDFQKGDIAEGYSVSREKKESFPLTVTSAQKNPTAFYLCASSFRQGFSTLRSFFGQGTRLTVV.

V and J are TRBV5-1 and TRBJ2-2; 7 nucleotides align to TRBD2. From germline, CDR1 is SGHRS and CDR2 YFSETQ. CDR3 length: 13 amino acids. The J segment lost 7 bases and the V segment lost 3 bases, leaving 3 bases of the junction unmatched. As DNA, the CDR3 is TGCGCCAGCAGCTCCTGGGGGGGCGGGGAGCTGTTTTTT. Amino acids: CASSSWGGGELFF.

The V gene is TRBV28, the J gene TRBJ2-2; 7 nucleotides agree with TRBD1. The germline V gene has CDR1 MDHEN and CDR2 SYDVKM. The J segment lost 4 bases and the V segment lost 6 bases, leaving 2 bases of the junction unmatched. The CDR3 length is 13 residues. CDR3 sequence reads: CASRAGGTGELFF. CDR3 nucleotide sequence: TGTGCCAGCAGGGCAGGGGGCACCGGGGAGCTGTTTTTT.

This chain joins TRBV28 and TRBJ1-1; D perhaps matches TRBD1 (6 bases). This CDR3 spans 20 amino acids. Trimming pared 9 bases from V and 2 bases from J, leaving 34 bases between. Germline V gene lookup returns CDR1 MDHEN and CDR2 SYDVKM. Here the CDR3 DNA reads TGTGCCAGTAGAACAGGGTTGGTTCGGTCCCGGAACCGGGTCAACACTGAAGCTTTCTTT. This translates into CASRTGLVRSRNRVNTEAFF.

The V and J genes are TRBV28 and TRBJ2-2, with 10 bases lining up with TRBD2. The CDR3 is made up of 15 amino acids. With 7 bases clipped from V and 3 bases from J, the junction kept 5 bases outside the gene matches. CDR1 is MDHEN and CDR2 is SYDVKM in the germline V gene. CDR3 sequence reads: CASIGTSVYTGELFF. The CDR3 nucleotides read TGTGCCAGCATTGGGACTAGCGTTTACACCGGGGAGCTGTTTTTT. Full variable domain (remainder filled in from reference TRBV28 and TRBJ2-2): DVKVTQSSRYLVKRTGEKVFLECVQDMDHENMFWYRQDPGLGLRLIYFSYDVKMKEKGDIPEGYSVSREKKERFSLILESASTNQTSMYLCASIGTSVYTGELFFGEGSRLTVL.

The chain has TRBV2 and TRBJ2-5, with 10 bases identical to TRBD2. This CDR3 contains 15 residues. CDR1 is SNHLY, CDR2 FYNNEI, per germline. Trimming at V came to 2 bases and at J to 4 bases, leaving 4 bases not matched to a gene. The CDR3 spells CASSEIAGGSETQYF. CDR3 DNA: TGTGCCAGCAGTGAAATAGCGGGAGGTTCAGAGACCCAGTACTTC.

The chain employs TRBV9 and TRBJ1-2; no clear D gene. The length of the CDR3 is 15 residues. Trimming cost V 4 bases and J 3 bases, with 16 bases left between them. Germline V gene data show CDR1 as SGDLS and CDR2 as YYNGEE. CDR3 in amino acids: CASSPETGGYYGYTF. The CDR3 coding sequence is TGTGCCAGCAGCCCAGAGACGGGAGGTTACTATGGCTACACCTTC.

The J gene is TRBJ2-1, the V gene TRBV6-4; the match to TRBD2 covers 9 bases. The CDR3 runs to 15 residues. In germline, CDR1 is MRHNA, CDR2 SNTAGT. Trimming removed 4 bases from V and 7 bases from J; junction bases left unmatched: 8. The CDR3 sequence is CASSAPSGVLNEQFF. For the CDR3, the DNA is TGTGCCAGCAGTGCCCCTAGCGGGGTCTTGAATGAGCAGTTCTTC.

The chain carries TRBV15 and TRBJ2-3; 8 bases fit TRBD2. Germline lookup yields CDR1 LNHNV and CDR2 YYDKDF (reference sequence). The junction had 8 bases not matched to a gene; V was cut back by 0 bases and J by 6 bases. This CDR3 is 16 amino acids long. The CDR3 region is CATSRDLGLVGDTQYF. In nucleotides, the CDR3 is TGTGCCACCAGCAGAGATTTGGGACTAGTAGGGGATACGCAGTATTTT.

The genes are TRBV28 and TRBJ1-1; D unclear. Germline values: CDR1 MDHEN, CDR2 SYDVKM. Trimming took 2 bases from V and 4 from J, leaving 17 bases between them. The CDR3 contains 16 residues. The CDR3 loop reads CASSLGRAGKGTEAFF. The CDR3 nucleotides read TGTGCCAGCAGTTTAGGCCGGGCGGGGAAGGGCACTGAAGCTTTCTTT.

The chain joins TRBV5-1 to TRBJ1-3; D is unresolved. V was pared by 0 bases and J by 0 bases, with 10 bases between. The length of the CDR3 is 16 residues. Germline loops: CDR1 SGHRS, CDR2 YFSETQ. The CDR3 region is CASSLAASTSGNTIYF. In DNA form, the CDR3 reads TGCGCCAGCAGCTTGGCCGCCAGTACCTCTGGAAACACCATATATTTT.

The chain uses TRBV10-2 and TRBJ2-7, with 8 bases matching TRBD1. V lost 8 bases to trimming and J lost 11 bases; unmatched junction nucleotides: 8. CDR1 WSHSY and CDR2 SAAADI come from the germline V gene. The CDR3 has 11 residues. The CDR3 reads CASSGQAVEYF. CDR3 bases: TGCGCCAGCTCGGGACAGGCTGTGGAGTACTTC.

The chain uses TRBV5-4 and TRBJ2-3; the match to TRBD1 covers 11 bases. The CDR3 totals 15 residues. J gave up 5 bases and V 3 bases, and 5 bases lay outside the gene matches. Germline CDR1 reads SGHNT; CDR2 reads YYREEE (reference sequence). CDR3 DNA sequence: TGTGCCAGCAGCTCTGGACAGGGGGCGAAAGATACGCAGTATTTT. It is translated as CASSSGQGAKDTQYF.

The sample holds one count of this clone. The J gene is TRBJ2-5, the V gene TRBV4-3; D ambiguous. V was shortened by 4 bases and J by 1 base, with 10 bases between the two germline ends. The CDR3 consists of 14 residues. The germline gives CDR1 LGHNA, CDR2 YSLEER. The CDR3 sequence: CASSLYSIQETQYF. As DNA, the CDR3 is TGCGCCAGCAGCCTCTACTCCATCCAAGAGACCCAGTACTTC.

The gene calls are TRBV6-5 and TRBJ2-1, with a tentative D call TRBD2 (6 bases). The germline V gene encodes CDR1 MNHEY and CDR2 SVGAGI. The V end was cut by 11 bases, the J end by 5 bases, with 16 bases between. The CDR3 spans 13 residues. As DNA, the CDR3 is TGTGCCCACGGGACGAGGAGGGACAATGAGCAGTTCTTC. The encoded protein is CAHGTRRDNEQFF.

The chain carries TRBV7-2 and TRBJ2-7, with 8 bases fitting TRBD1. V lost 5 bases to trimming and J lost 1 base; unmatched junction nucleotides: 4. In germline, CDR1 is SGHTA, CDR2 FQGNSA. The CDR3 contains 14 residues. The DNA of the CDR3 is TGTGCCAGCAGCCGGGACAGGCCTTCCTACGAGCAGTACTTC. Protein product: CASSRDRPSYEQYF.

Details on this clone: The identical CDR3 is also encoded by other nucleotide sequences in the sample. The chain uses TRBV6-5 and TRBJ1-2; no clear D gene. Trimming took off 2 bases at V and 8 bases at J, with 12 bases between the two ends. This CDR3 comprises 13 residues. Germline V lookup: CDR1 MNHEY, CDR2 SVGAGI. CDR3: CASSYAASRGYTF. Here the CDR3 DNA reads TGTGCCAGCAGTTACGCAGCCTCTAGGGGCTACACCTTC.

The chain has TRBV5-1 and TRBJ1-5, with D perhaps matching TRBD1 (5 bases). CDR3 size: 14 residues. Germline lookup yields CDR1 SGHRS and CDR2 YFSETQ. Trimming removed 0 bases at V and 2 bases at J, with 6 bases between. This chain's CDR3 is CASSLEGGNQPQHF. The CDR3 DNA is TGCGCCAGCAGCTTGGAAGGGGGCAATCAGCCCCAGCATTTT.

This rearrangement joins TRBV28 to TRBJ1-5, with no clear D. Germline V gene sequence: CDR1 MDHEN, CDR2 SYDVKM. The CDR3 loop spans 14 amino acids. V dropped 2 bases and J dropped 7 bases, with 12 bases sitting between them. The CDR3 reads CASSLVRVLQPQHF. CDR3 DNA: TGTGCCAGCAGTTTAGTCCGGGTCTTACAGCCCCAGCATTTT. The full variable domain, its missing parts supplied by reference TRBV28 and TRBJ1-5, is DVKVTQSSRYLVKRTGEKVFLECVQDMDHENMFWYRQDPGLGLRLIYFSYDVKMKEKGDIPEGYSVSREKKERFSLILESASTNQTSMYLCASSLVRVLQPQHFGDGTRLSIL.

The chain employs TRBV29-1 and TRBJ2-5, with 8 bases matching TRBD1. J was trimmed by 2 bases and V by 6 bases; bases with no gene match: 2. The CDR3 is made up of 12 amino acids. CDR1 and CDR2 from the germline V gene are SQVTM and ANQGSEA. CDR3 DNA sequence: TGCAGCGTGAGGACAGGGCAAGAGACCCAGTACTTC. This sequence encodes CSVRTGQETQYF. Looking up the rest from reference TRBV29-1 and TRBJ2-5 gives the full variable domain: SAVISQKPSRDICQRGTSLTIQCQVDSQVTMMFWYRQQPGQSLTLIATANQGSEATYESGFVIDKFPISRPNLTFSTLTVSNMSPEDSSIYLCSVRTGQETQYFGPGTRLLVL.

As to this clone: Relative to the germline gene, one junction end is altered; a read error may explain this. The chain is built from TRBV7-7 and TRBJ2-5; 9 bases are a match to TRBD2. This CDR3 is 19 amino acids long. Germline V gene lookup returns CDR1 SSHAT and CDR2 FNYEAQ (reference sequence). CDR3 sequence: CASSPVAWREGIRKETQYF. The CDR3 nucleotides read TGTGCTAGCAGCCCGGTGGCGTGGCGGGAGGGTATAAGGAAGGAGACCCAGTACTTC.

The gene calls are TRBV28 and TRBJ2-1; D is ambiguous. This CDR3 has 11 amino acids. Trimming took off 3 bases at V and 9 bases at J, with 6 bases between the two ends. Germline CDR1 reads MDHEN; CDR2 reads SYDVKM. CDR3 amino acids: CASSLYIEQFF. The CDR3 DNA reads as TGTGCCAGCAGTTTGTATATTGAGCAGTTCTTC.

V gene TRBV5-1 combines with J gene TRBJ2-1, with 9 bases lining up with TRBD1. V trimming: 0 bases; J trimming: 4 bases; junction bases outside the gene matches: 5. This CDR3 contains 16 residues. The germline CDR1 and CDR2 sequences are SGHRS and YFSETQ. The CDR3 nucleotides are TGCGCCAGCAGCTTGGATCCGGGACAGGGATACAATGAGCAGTTCTTC. Amino acid sequence: CASSLDPGQGYNEQFF.

The rearrangement joins TRBV10-3 to TRBJ2-7; TRBD1 might be the D (5 bases). The ends were cut back, 0 bases at V and 0 bases at J, with 12 bases in the middle. This CDR3 is built from 16 residues. Germline V gives CDR1 ENHRY, CDR2 SYGVKD. The CDR3 DNA reads TGTGCCATCAGTGAGTCGAGCTGGGGCAGCTCCTACGAGCAGTACTTC. It translates to CAISESSWGSSYEQYF.

The J gene is TRBJ2-1, the V gene TRBV27; 10 bases agree with TRBD2. The V segment lost 3 bases and the J segment 7 bases; nucleotides outside the gene matches: 3. The length of the CDR3 is 14 residues. In germline, CDR1 is MNHEY, CDR2 SMNVEV (reference sequence). CDR3 nucleotides: TGTGCCAGCAGTTTTCTAGCGGGAGATAATGAGCAGTTCTTC. Amino acid sequence: CASSFLAGDNEQFF.

J is TRBJ1-5 and V is TRBV5-6; possible D gene TRBD1, 5 bases. The CDR3 runs to 16 residues. Trimming cost V 1 base and J 3 bases, with 14 bases left between them. Germline values: CDR1 SGHDT, CDR2 YYEEEE. The CDR3 here is CASSLRTSAVNQPQHF. In nucleotides, the CDR3 is TGTGCCAGCAGCTTGAGGACATCGGCAGTCAATCAGCCCCAGCATTTT.